The rows below give T cell receptor beta chains drawn from one sample of a study of blood T cell repertoires in COVID-19. TCRdb keeps only in-frame clones here, not all; method: immunoSEQ multiplex PCR. Among about 100,000 clones, over 75% were seen once, and the ten largest hold less than 40%. Sequenced material: peripheral blood. These receptors all come from a woman older than 75 with acute or convalescent COVID-19. CDR3s include the opening cysteine and the closing phenylalanine or tryptophan. D genes are given only for firm matches. Size values are once, few and many counts, or a class for expanded clones, and some rows have none.

v_gene	abundance	j_gene	d_gene	CDR3aa	CDR3nt
TRBV2	-	TRBJ2-1	TRBD2	CASSPQGTSGNEQFF	TGTGCCAGCAGTCCCCAGGGGACTAGCGGTAATGAGCAGTTCTTC
TRBV11-1	once	TRBJ2-7	TRBD1	CASSLWDSSYEQYF	TGTGCCAGCAGCTTATGGGACAGCTCCTACGAGCAGTACTTC
TRBV19	-	TRBJ2-3	-	CASRSLGTDTQYF	TGTGCCAGTAGGTCACTAGGCACAGATACGCAGTATTTT
TRBV20-1	-	TRBJ1-1	TRBD1	CSASRQGGSEAFF	TGCAGTGCTAGTCGACAGGGGGGATCTGAAGCTTTCTTT
TRBV28	-	TRBJ1-3	-	CASSLEIQVSGNTIYF	TGTGCCAGCAGTCTAGAGATACAGGTCTCTGGAAACACCATATATTTT
TRBV6-2/TRBV6-3	once	TRBJ1-5	TRBD1	CASSFGQAPNQPQHF	TGTGCCAGCAGCTTCGGACAGGCCCCGAATCAGCCCCAGCATTTT
TRBV5-1	-	TRBJ1-2	-	CASSFYVEEGYGYTF	TGCGCCAGCAGCTTTTATGTGGAGGAGGGCTATGGCTACACCTTC
TRBV5-5	-	TRBJ2-2	TRBD2	CASTIGTSGFSGELFF	TGTGCCAGCACCATTGGGACTAGCGGTTTCTCCGGGGAGCTGTTTTTT
TRBV2	-	TRBJ1-2	-	CARTTGPGTNYGYTF	TGTGCCAGAACTACAGGGCCCGGCACTAACTATGGCTACACCTTC
TRBV15	-	TRBJ2-7	TRBD1	CATFDRDRPYEQYF	TGTGCCACTTTCGACCGGGACAGACCCTACGAGCAGTACTTC
TRBV11-3	-	TRBJ2-3	TRBD2	CASSLGLAGITDTQYF	TGTGCCAGCAGCCTAGGACTAGCGGGGATCACAGATACGCAGTATTTT
TRBV7-8	-	TRBJ2-2	-	CASRISSPVGTGELFF	TGTGCCAGCCGAATCTCCAGCCCGGTCGGGACCGGGGAGCTGTTTTTT
TRBV29-1	-	TRBJ2-1	TRBD1	CSVEGTGVGNEQFF	TGCAGCGTTGAGGGGACAGGGGTGGGCAATGAGCAGTTCTTC
TRBV2	once	TRBJ1-5	-	CASSVRVNQPQHF	TGTGCCAGCAGTGTTCGGGTTAATCAGCCCCAGCATTTT
TRBV5-1	-	TRBJ1-5	TRBD1	CASSLTTGGDQPQHF	TGCGCCAGCAGCTTGACGACAGGGGGCGATCAGCCCCAGCATTTT
TRBV6-1	-	TRBJ1-2	TRBD1	CASSEAVQGALNYGYTF	TGTGCCAGCAGTGAAGCGGTCCAGGGGGCCTTGAACTATGGCTACACCTTC
TRBV7-2	-	TRBJ1-2	-	CASSALRVSYTF	TGTGCCAGCAGTGCCTTGAGGGTGAGCTACACCTTC
TRBV7-9	-	TRBJ2-7	TRBD1	CASSLNSGGSEQYF	TGTGCCAGCAGCTTAAATTCAGGGGGTTCCGAGCAGTACTTC
TRBV6-1	-	TRBJ1-2	-	CASSEPPGVNYGYTF	TGTGCCAGCAGTGAACCCCCAGGCGTTAACTATGGCTACACCTTC
TRBV12-3/TRBV12-4	-	TRBJ2-3	-	CASSQSSTDTQYF	TGTGCCAGCAGTCAGTCTAGCACAGATACGCAGTATTTT
TRBV5-1	-	TRBJ1-4	TRBD1	CASSPGQLNEKLFF	TGCGCCAGCAGTCCGGGACAGTTAAATGAAAAACTGTTTTTT
TRBV27	-	TRBJ2-7	TRBD1	CASSSGTGRSYEQYF	TGTGCCAGCAGTTCCGGGACAGGGCGTTCCTACGAGCAGTACTTC
TRBV9	-	TRBJ1-2	-	CASSLHGGSRDGYTF	TGTGCCAGCAGCCTCCACGGGGGATCCAGAGATGGCTACACCTTC
TRBV12-5	-	TRBJ1-2	-	CASGLAAEATYGYTF	TGTGCTAGTGGTTTGGCCGCCGAGGCTACCTATGGCTACACCTTC
TRBV28	-	TRBJ1-6	-	CASAEVNSPLHF	TGTGCCAGCGCGGAGGTTAATTCACCCCTCCACTTT
TRBV6-2/TRBV6-3	-	TRBJ2-1	-	CASSYSIERLWNEQFF	TGTGCCAGCAGTTACTCGATCGAGCGGTTATGGAATGAGCAGTTCTTC
TRBV4-1	-	TRBJ2-7	TRBD1	CASSQGRDRAYEQYF	TGCGCCAGCAGCCAAGGTAGGGACAGAGCCTACGAGCAGTACTTC
TRBV7-2	-	TRBJ2-1	TRBD2	CASIQTSGVSPTNEQFF	TGTGCCAGCATCCAAACTAGCGGGGTATCCCCAACCAATGAGCAGTTCTTC
TRBV28	-	TRBJ1-2	-	CASREAGNYGYTF	TGTGCCAGCAGGGAGGCGGGTAACTATGGCTACACCTTC
TRBV4-1	once	TRBJ2-1	TRBD2	CASSPTGSGGAYNEQFF	TGCGCCAGCAGCCCTACTGGTAGCGGGGGGGCCTACAATGAGCAGTTCTTC
TRBV6-5	-	TRBJ2-7	TRBD2	CASSRYGGYYEQYF	TGTGCCAGCAGCCGTTACGGGGGGTATTACGAGCAGTACTTC
TRBV6-5	-	TRBJ1-6	-	CASGSGAGSPLHF	TGTGCCAGCGGGTCAGGGGCGGGTTCGCCCCTCCACTTT